These 27 T cell receptor beta chains came from one sample sequenced in a study of cytomegalovirus exposure and HLA in healthy donors. Generated by immunoSEQ multiplex PCR, the TCRdb table keeps only in-frame clones and is missing some. The table lists 60,000 to 80,000 clones, approximately 80% of them singletons, with about 3% in the top ten. The sequenced material came from PBMCs. The receptors come from a man aged 25-40 years in good health and CMV-seronegative.

The chain couples TRBV27 to TRBJ2-1; possibly TRBD1 for D (7 bases). The CDR3 sequence is 17 residues long. The germline V gene has CDR1 MNHEY and CDR2 SMNVEV (reference sequence). The V end was cut by 3 bases, the J end by 6 bases, with 21 bases between. CDR3 in DNA: TGTGCCAGCAGTTTGCCCCCGACAGGGAAAGCGGGCAATGAGCAGTTCTTC. It codes for CASSLPPTGKAGNEQFF.

The V gene is TRBV7-7, the J gene TRBJ2-5; 11 bases match TRBD2. With V trimmed by 5 bases and J by 4 bases, 3 bases remained unmatched. Germline CDR1 is SSHAT and CDR2 is FNYEAQ (reference sequence). The CDR3 extends over 14 amino acids. The CDR3 region is CASSPSGRPETQYF. In DNA, the CDR3 is TGTGCCAGCAGCCCTAGCGGGAGGCCAGAGACCCAGTACTTC.

The CDR3 DNA is TGTGCCAGCAGACCCTTTGGGGGGAACAATTCACCCCTCCACTTT. Its protein is CASRPFGGNNSPLHF. The rearrangement joins TRBV27 to TRBJ1-6; perhaps TRBD1 as D (5 bases). The germline V and J ends were trimmed by 6 bases and 7 bases, with 16 bases remaining between them. The germline V gene encodes CDR1 MNHEY and CDR2 SMNVEV (reference sequence). The CDR3 sequence is 15 residues long.

This clone was found once. The CDR3 is CAWSQGGTEAFF. As DNA, the CDR3 is TGTGCCTGGAGTCAGGGGGGAACTGAAGCTTTCTTT. The chain employs TRBV30 and TRBJ1-1, with 7 bases lining up with TRBD1. This CDR3 has 12 residues. V trimming: 2 bases; J trimming: 5 bases; junction bases outside the gene matches: 2. The germline V gene encodes CDR1 GTSNPN and CDR2 SVGIG (reference sequence).

The rearrangement links TRBV19 to TRBJ1-2, with 7 bases aligning to TRBD1. From germline, CDR1 is LNHDA and CDR2 SQIVND (reference sequence). V trimming: 3 bases; J trimming: 3 bases; junction bases outside the gene matches: 4. The CDR3 is made up of 14 amino acids. CDR3 nucleotides: TGTGCCAGTAGTATGCGCGGACAGGACTATGGCTACACCTTC. This codes for CASSMRGQDYGYTF.

The rearrangement joins TRBV5-1 to TRBJ2-2, with TRBD1 as a possible D gene (6 bases). Trimming took off 6 bases at V and 2 bases at J, with 14 bases between the two ends. The germline V gene has CDR1 SGHRS and CDR2 YFSETQ. The CDR3 contains 15 residues. CDR3 DNA: TGCGCCAGCAACGTTATGACAGGAAACACCGGGGAGCTGTTTTTT. Its translation is CASNVMTGNTGELFF.

The V and J genes are TRBV6-5 and TRBJ2-2, with TRBD2 matching over 9 bases. Trimming cost V 7 bases and J 1 base; bases outside gene matches: 1. This CDR3 is 14 amino acids long. The V gene's germline CDR1 is MNHEY and CDR2 SVGAGI. CDR3 sequence: CASNSGRNTGELFF. The DNA of the CDR3 is TGTGCCAGCAATAGCGGGAGGAACACCGGGGAGCTGTTTTTT.

The chain is built from TRBV7-9 and TRBJ1-5, with D uncertain. CDR3 length equals 14 residues. V lost 3 bases, J lost 2 bases, and 8 bases lay in between. In germline, CDR1 is SEHNR, CDR2 FQNEAQ (reference sequence). The CDR3 reads CASSLAGGNQPQHF. As DNA, the CDR3 is TGTGCCAGCAGCTTGGCGGGAGGCAATCAGCCCCAGCATTTT.

The chain couples TRBV9 to TRBJ2-1, with a possible D match to TRBD1 (7 bases). The V gene lost 6 bases and the J gene lost 8 bases, with 18 bases spanning the gap. This CDR3 spans 14 amino acids. Per the germline V gene, CDR1 is SGDLS and CDR2 is YYNGEE. CDR3 region: CASNGGGASDEQFF. As DNA, the CDR3 is TGTGCCAGCAACGGAGGGGGCGCTTCGGATGAGCAGTTCTTC.

The V and J genes are TRBV5-1 and TRBJ2-7, with D maybe TRBD2 (6 bases). This CDR3 has 16 residues. Trimming left V 3 bases short and J 2 bases short, with 18 bases between. Germline lookup yields CDR1 SGHRS and CDR2 YFSETQ. Written as DNA, the CDR3 is TGCGCCAGCAGCTCGTCAGGGACGGGGGTCACCTACGAGCAGTACTTC. This gives the protein CASSSSGTGVTYEQYF.

This clone appeared a few times. The gene calls are TRBV7-9 and TRBJ2-2; no definite D call. Germline-derived CDR1 and CDR2 are SEHNR and FQNEAQ (reference sequence). The ends were cut back, 4 bases at V and 1 base at J, with 13 bases in the middle. The CDR3 sequence is 16 residues long. This chain's CDR3 is CASSYEYLWNTGELFF. The CDR3 DNA sequence: TGTGCCAGCAGCTACGAGTACCTTTGGAACACCGGGGAGCTGTTTTTT.

The genes are TRBV28 and TRBJ2-3; 12 bases map to TRBD2. CDR1 and CDR2 (germline): MDHEN, SYDVKM. The junction had 32 bases not matched to a gene; V was cut back by 11 bases and J by 5 bases. The CDR3 sequence is 22 residues long. The CDR3 region is CAGGGEERPSGRARRGKDTQYF. In DNA, the CDR3 is TGTGCCGGAGGGGGGGAAGAGCGACCTAGCGGGAGGGCCCGGCGTGGGAAAGATACGCAGTATTTT. The variable domain in full, completed from reference TRBV28 and TRBJ2-3, reads DVKVTQSSRYLVKRTGEKVFLECVQDMDHENMFWYRQDPGLGLRLIYFSYDVKMKEKGDIPEGYSVSREKKERFSLILESASTNQTSMYLCAGGGEERPSGRARRGKDTQYFGPGTRLTVL.

As DNA, the CDR3 is TGTGCCAGTAGCCAAACTAGCGGGGGGCTTGATGAGCAGTTCTTC. Amino acids: CASSQTSGGLDEQFF. The rearrangement links TRBV19 to TRBJ2-1; 12 bases line up with TRBD2. V lost 6 bases, J lost 8 bases, and 8 bases stayed unmatched. Germline-derived CDR1 and CDR2 are LNHDA and SQIVND (reference sequence). The CDR3 runs 15 residues.

The chain is built from TRBV10-3 and TRBJ2-5; TRBD2 matches at 9 bases. CDR1 and CDR2 (germline): ENHRY, SYGVKD. CDR3 length equals 14 residues. V was pared by 10 bases and J by 2 bases, with 8 bases of the junction left unmatched. The CDR3 spells CATGRAGGQETQYF. The CDR3 nucleotides read TGTGCCACGGGCAGGGCGGGAGGGCAAGAGACCCAGTACTTC.

The genes are TRBV6-6 and TRBJ2-7; TRBD1 matches 7 bases. This CDR3 spans 16 amino acids. CDR1 and CDR2 from the germline V gene are MNHNY and SVGAGI (reference sequence). V trimming: 2 bases; J trimming: 7 bases; junction bases outside the gene matches: 14. The CDR3 sequence is CASSYSMGTAFYEQYF. The CDR3 nucleotides read TGTGCCAGCAGTTACAGTATGGGGACAGCCTTTTATGAGCAGTACTTC.

The rearrangement links TRBV19 to TRBJ1-5; D might be TRBD1 (5 bases). Germline CDR1 is LNHDA and CDR2 is SQIVND (reference sequence). CDR3 length equals 15 residues. V shed 0 bases and J shed 7 bases, with 13 bases lying between them. CDR3 sequence (DNA): TGTGCCAGTAGTATAGACAGCCAGGGCCCACAGCCCCAGCATTTT. Encoded protein: CASSIDSQGPQPQHF.

The chain has TRBV2 and TRBJ2-3; D remains unclear. The CDR3 contains 14 residues. Germline assignment: CDR1 SNHLY and CDR2 FYNNEI. Trimming shortened V by 0 bases and J by 4 bases, and 8 bases separated the two germline ends. The CDR3 reads CASSEAVSADTQYF. The CDR3 DNA reads TGTGCCAGCAGTGAAGCGGTTTCGGCAGATACGCAGTATTTT.

The rearrangement uses TRBV18 and TRBJ2-7, with 7 bases fitting TRBD2. Germline V gene lookup returns CDR1 KGHSH and CDR2 LQKENI. CDR3 length: 15 amino acids. V shed 0 bases, J shed 5 bases, and the junction held 7 bases outside the gene matches. The DNA for the CDR3 is TGTGCCAGCTCACCACCGGGGAGGGTCCCCCACGAGCAGTACTTC. Protein sequence: CASSPPGRVPHEQYF.

This clone came up once. This rearrangement joins TRBV5-1 to TRBJ1-1, with a possible D match to TRBD1 (5 bases). V lost 0 bases, J lost 0 bases, and 9 bases lay in between. CDR1 and CDR2 from the germline V gene are SGHRS and YFSETQ. The CDR3 is made up of 15 amino acids. The CDR3 sequence: CASSLVQGMNTEAFF. The CDR3 nucleotides read TGCGCCAGCAGCTTGGTCCAGGGAATGAACACTGAAGCTTTCTTT. Full variable domain (rest looked up from reference TRBV5-1 and TRBJ1-1): KAGVTQTPRYLIKTRGQQVTLSCSPISGHRSVSWYQQTPGQGLQFLFEYFSETQRNKGNFPGRFSGRQFSNSRSEMNVSTLELGDSALYLCASSLVQGMNTEAFFGQGTRLTVV.

The chain combines TRBV7-9 with TRBJ2-3; TRBD1 matches at 9 bases. This CDR3 is built from 17 residues. In germline, CDR1 is SEHNR, CDR2 FQNEAQ (reference sequence). J was trimmed by 0 bases and V by 1 base; bases with no gene match: 5. CDR3 nucleotides: TGTGCCAGCAGCTTAGGGGACAGGGCCTCTAGCACAGATACGCAGTATTTT. Protein: CASSLGDRASSTDTQYF.

This clone was counted once. The CDR3 nucleotides read TGCAGCGTTGAGGGGCGGTTTTTTGGCTACACCTTC. It specifies CSVEGRFFGYTF. The chain has TRBV29-1 and TRBJ1-2, with D tentatively TRBD1 (5 bases). Germline V lookup: CDR1 SQVTM, CDR2 ANQGSEA. This CDR3 spans 12 amino acids. V was trimmed by 3 bases and J by 7 bases, leaving 12 bases between them.

CDR3 sequence: CASSLLGQGQYEQYV. Written as DNA, the CDR3 is TGTGCCAGCAGTTTATTGGGGCAGGGGCAGTACGAGCAGTACGTC. The chain has TRBV27 and TRBJ2-7, with a possible D match to TRBD1 (6 bases). Trimming took 1 base from V and 4 from J, leaving 14 bases between them. The CDR3 contains 15 residues. Germline loops: CDR1 MNHEY, CDR2 SMNVEV (reference sequence).

The gene calls are TRBV6-6 and TRBJ2-1, with D unclear. Trimming took 0 bases from V and 7 from J, leaving 4 bases between them. Germline loops: CDR1 MNHNY, CDR2 SVGAGI (reference sequence). This CDR3 contains 12 residues. The CDR3 spells CASSYSRNEQFF. CDR3 coding DNA: TGTGCCAGCAGTTACTCGAGGAATGAGCAGTTCTTC.

This rearrangement joins TRBV15 to TRBJ2-7, with D perhaps TRBD1 (6 bases). This CDR3 region has 16 residues. Between the trimmed V and J ends, which lost 3 bases and 3 bases, there was a span of 18 bases. The germline CDR1 and CDR2 sequences are LNHNV and YYDKDF (reference sequence). The CDR3 protein is CATSRGFEGVYYEQYF. The CDR3 DNA reads as TGTGCCACCAGCAGGGGGTTTGAGGGGGTCTACTACGAGCAGTACTTC.

This chain links TRBV5-4 with TRBJ1-1; 7 positions agree with TRBD1. The trim removed 2 bases at V and 9 bases at J, leaving 4 bases unmatched. The CDR3 covers 12 residues. From germline, CDR1 is SGHNT and CDR2 YYREEE (reference sequence). The CDR3 reads CASSFQGVKAFF. The CDR3 bases are TGTGCCAGCAGCTTTCAGGGGGTTAAAGCTTTCTTT.

The chain combines TRBV2 with TRBJ1-6; TRBD1 matches 7 bases. The CDR3 consists of 14 residues. Germline-derived CDR1 and CDR2 are SNHLY and FYNNEI. Unmatched junction bases numbered 6, after V lost 3 bases and J lost 10 bases. CDR3 protein: CASSETRGQSPLHF. Here the CDR3 DNA reads TGTGCCAGCAGTGAGACAAGGGGGCAGTCACCCCTCCACTTT.

The genes are TRBV2 and TRBJ2-1; D might be TRBD2 (6 bases). Germline loops: CDR1 SNHLY, CDR2 FYNNEI. Trimming shortened V by 8 bases and J by 7 bases, and 18 bases separated the two germline ends. The length of the CDR3 is 14 residues. Here the CDR3 reads CASGGGGGVNEQFF. DNA of the CDR3: TGTGCCAGCGGGGGTGGGGGAGGAGTAAATGAGCAGTTCTTC.